The 4 T cell receptor beta chains below come from one sample, sequenced in a study of persistence of HIV-infected CD4 T cells. The libraries were made with immunoSEQ version 4 in survey mode. TCRdb keeps only in-frame clones here, not all; method: immunoSEQ multiplex PCR. The profile covers 10,000 or so clones, with 82% appearing a single time and about 2% taken by the ten largest. Overlapping HIV-1 Gag 15-mer peptides at roughly 1 ug per peptide per mL were used. Responding CD4+ T cells were sorted by upregulation of both CD40 ligand and CD69. Antigens of these TCRs are unknown. The sample consisted of CD4+ T cells sorted from PBMCs after 18-hour stimulation, taken from a patient who received antiretroviral therapy. The receptors shown here come from an adult woman with HIV who was CMV-seropositive.

This chain links TRBV19 with TRBJ1-1, with a weak D call TRBD1 (6 bases). Deletions cut 2 bases from V and 1 base from J, with 8 bases between. The CDR3 is made up of 14 amino acids. CDR1 and CDR2 (germline): LNHDA, SQIVND (reference sequence). The CDR3 protein is CASSILQGNTEAFF. CDR3 nucleotide sequence: TGTGCCAGTAGTATATTACAGGGGAACACTGAAGCTTTCTTT.

The V gene is TRBV7-9, the J gene TRBJ2-3; possible D gene TRBD2, 6 bases. V was cut by 5 bases and J by 3 bases, with 18 bases left in between. This CDR3 spans 16 amino acids. Germline CDR1 is SEHNR and CDR2 is FQNEAQ (reference sequence). In DNA form, the CDR3 reads TGTGCCAGCAGCAAACTGGGACTGGGCGTTACAGATACGCAGTATTTT. Its protein is CASSKLGLGVTDTQYF. Filled out from reference TRBV7-9 and TRBJ2-3, the complete variable domain reads DTGVSQNPRHKITKRGQNVTFRCDPISEHNRLYWYRQTLGQGPEFLTYFQNEAQLEKSRLLSDRFSAERPKGSFSTLEIQRTEQGDSAMYLCASSKLGLGVTDTQYFGPGTRLTVL.

This chain links TRBV5-8 with TRBJ2-1; D is possibly TRBD1 (6 bases). Germline loops: CDR1 SGHTS, CDR2 YDEGEE. The length of the CDR3 is 15 residues. V lost 0 bases and J lost 5, with 12 bases in between. The CDR3 nucleotides are TGTGCCAGCAGCTTGGACAGGGTAACTAACAATGAGCAGTTCTTC. Its translation is CASSLDRVTNNEQFF.

The chain joins TRBV10-3 to TRBJ2-1, with 7 bases matching TRBD2. The CDR3 runs 16 residues. With V trimmed by 5 bases and J by 4 bases, 11 bases remained unmatched. Germline V lookup: CDR1 ENHRY, CDR2 SYGVKD. The chain's CDR3 is CAISRTGRGSYNEQFF. In DNA form, the CDR3 reads TGTGCCATCAGTCGGACGGGGCGGGGGTCTTACAATGAGCAGTTCTTC.